The rows below give T cell receptor beta chains drawn from one sample of a study of shared clonotypes between healthy human individuals. Repertoires were generated with immunoSEQ multiplex PCR, while TCRdb's copy carries only in-frame clones and drops some. The sample has hundreds of thousands of clones, 85% to 95% seen once. Specimen: naive CD8+ T cells sorted from blood. All receptors come from a woman in her 30s in good health. Each CDR3 is given with its conserved first and last residue. The D gene is left open where the match is weak. Size values are once, few and many counts, or a class for expanded clones, and some rows have none.

abundance | d_gene | j_gene | v_gene | CDR3aa | CDR3nt
- | - | TRBJ1-1 | TRBV5-6 | CASSYGTPSEAFF | TGTGCCAGCAGCTACGGGACACCCTCTGAAGCTTTCTTT
- | TRBD2 | TRBJ2-1 | TRBV19 | CASIGTSGNNEQFF | TGTGCCAGTATCGGGACTAGCGGGAACAATGAGCAGTTCTTC
- | TRBD1 | TRBJ2-7 | TRBV6-1 | CASSGVLGTASYEQYF | TGTGCCAGCAGTGGTGTCCTCGGGACAGCCTCCTACGAGCAGTACTTC
once | - | TRBJ1-1 | TRBV19 | CASSIEGGYTEAFF | TGTGCCAGTAGTATCGAGGGGGGATACACTGAAGCTTTCTTT
- | - | TRBJ1-5 | TRBV28 | CASSPLIVESNQPQHF | TGTGCCAGCAGCCCCCTCATAGTAGAAAGCAATCAGCCCCAGCATTTT
- | - | TRBJ2-5 | TRBV27 | CASSSLVGETQYF | TGTGCCAGCAGTTCCCTAGTGGGCGAGACCCAGTACTTC
- | - | TRBJ2-2 | TRBV2 | CASARTENTGELFF | TGTGCCAGCGCCAGGACTGAAAACACCGGGGAGCTGTTTTTT
- | TRBD2 | TRBJ2-7 | TRBV9 | CASSVVASGREQYF | TGTGCCAGCAGCGTAGTTGCTAGCGGGAGGGAGCAGTACTTC
few | TRBD2 | TRBJ2-7 | TRBV19 | CASSPTSDYEQYF | TGTGCCAGTAGTCCGACTAGCGACTACGAGCAGTACTTC
- | - | TRBJ1-3 | TRBV30 | CAWSEALISGNTIYF | TGTGCCTGGAGTGAGGCACTTATCTCTGGAAACACCATATATTTT
- | - | TRBJ2-2 | TRBV9 | CASSTKLPNTGELFF | TGTGCCAGCAGCACCAAACTACCGAACACCGGGGAGCTGTTTTTT
- | - | TRBJ2-1 | TRBV6-5 | CASSYQGNEQFF | TGTGCCAGCAGCTATCAGGGCAATGAGCAGTTCTTC
- | - | TRBJ1-1 | TRBV10-3 | CAISEELGEGMGTEAFF | TGTGCCATCAGTGAAGAATTGGGGGAAGGGATGGGCACTGAAGCTTTCTTT
- | - | TRBJ1-3 | TRBV6-1 | CASSARGPGNTIYF | TGTGCCAGCAGTGCAAGGGGCCCTGGAAACACCATATATTTT
- | - | TRBJ2-7 | TRBV6-6 | CASSYSNEQYF | TGTGCCAGCAGTTACTCGAACGAGCAGTACTTC
- | - | TRBJ1-2 | TRBV5-6 | CASSLPGNYGYTF | TGTGCCAGCAGCTTGCCAGGGAACTATGGCTACACCTTC
- | - | TRBJ2-2 | TRBV28 | CASSDSTGELFF | TGTGCCAGCAGTGACAGCACCGGGGAGCTGTTTTTT
- | - | TRBJ1-3 | TRBV9 | CASSPGAGDLYGNTIYF | TGTGCCAGCAGCCCAGGGGCCGGGGACCTTTATGGAAACACCATATATTTT
- | - | TRBJ1-3 | TRBV27 | CASRPRKGAGNTIYF | TGTGCCAGCAGGCCCCGGAAGGGGGCTGGAAACACCATATATTTT
- | - | TRBJ2-2 | TRBV10-3 | CAISEGIRGPAGELFF | TGTGCCATCAGTGAGGGCATCCGGGGGCCGGCCGGGGAGCTGTTTTTT
once | - | TRBJ2-7 | TRBV27 | CASSGTSAYEQYF | TGTGCCAGCTCGGGCACTTCCGCCTACGAGCAGTACTTC
- | - | TRBJ1-2 | TRBV5-4 | CASSFPGATYGYTF | TGTGCCAGCAGCTTTCCGGGGGCGACCTATGGCTACACCTTC
- | TRBD2 | TRBJ2-1 | TRBV6-5 | CASRDPSGPYNEQFF | TGTGCCAGCAGGGACCCTAGCGGACCTTACAATGAGCAGTTCTTC
- | TRBD1 | TRBJ1-1 | TRBV5-4 | CASSLGTGPENTEAFF | TGTGCCAGCAGCTTGGGGACAGGGCCTGAGAACACTGAAGCTTTCTTT
- | TRBD2 | TRBJ2-7 | TRBV19 | CASSIAWGGYEQYF | TGTGCCAGTAGTATTGCGTGGGGGGGATACGAGCAGTACTTC
- | TRBD1 | TRBJ2-1 | TRBV27 | CASSPTGWYEQFF | TGTGCCAGCAGCCCGACAGGGTGGTATGAGCAGTTCTTC
- | - | TRBJ2-7 | TRBV6-1 | CASRAGQTYEQYF | TGTGCCAGCAGAGCCGGACAGACCTACGAGCAGTACTTC
- | - | TRBJ2-7 | TRBV11-3 | CASSPTTSPDEQYF | TGTGCCAGCAGCCCAACCACTAGTCCCGACGAGCAGTACTTC
- | - | TRBJ1-5 | TRBV6-9 | CASSYIRDNHQPQHF | TGTGCCAGCAGTTATATCCGGGACAACCATCAGCCCCAGCATTTT
- | - | TRBJ2-7 | TRBV27 | CASSGDVTYEQYF | TGTGCCAGCAGTGGAGACGTGACCTACGAGCAGTACTTC
- | - | TRBJ2-7 | TRBV7-8 | CASSLTTGSSYEQYF | TGTGCCAGCAGCTTGACGACTGGTAGCTCCTACGAGCAGTACTTC
- | - | TRBJ1-1 | TRBV6-6 | CASREHRLNTEAFF | TGTGCCAGCAGAGAACACAGACTGAACACTGAAGCTTTCTTT
- | TRBD1 | TRBJ2-5 | TRBV9 | CASSGRDSQETQYF | TGTGCCAGCAGCGGAAGGGACAGCCAAGAGACCCAGTACTTC
- | TRBD1 | TRBJ1-2 | TRBV28 | CASSLPDRGQYYGYTF | TGTGCCAGCAGTTTACCGGACAGGGGGCAGTACTATGGCTACACCTTC
- | - | TRBJ2-2 | TRBV28 | CASHDVSNTGELFF | TGTGCCAGCCACGACGTCTCGAACACCGGGGAGCTGTTTTTT
- | TRBD2 | TRBJ2-3 | TRBV27 | CASSPIIGLGTDTQYF | TGTGCCAGCAGTCCGATCATCGGACTAGGCACAGATACGCAGTATTTT
- | TRBD1 | TRBJ2-7 | TRBV15 | CATSPGQGYEQYF | TGTGCCACCAGCCCCGGACAGGGTTACGAGCAGTACTTC
- | TRBD1 | TRBJ2-5 | TRBV30 | CAWDWGQSQETQYF | TGTGCCTGGGATTGGGGACAGTCCCAAGAGACCCAGTACTTC
once | - | TRBJ2-7 | TRBV29-1 | CSGILEGEQYF | TGCAGCGGGATTCTGGAGGGGGAGCAGTACTTC
few | - | TRBJ1-5 | TRBV7-9 | CASSFSDNQPQHF | TGTGCCAGCAGCTTCTCAGACAATCAGCCCCAGCATTTT
- | - | TRBJ1-2 | TRBV27 | CASSPSPLIGYTF | TGTGCCAGCAGTCCCAGTCCTTTAATAGGCTACACCTTC
- | - | TRBJ2-7 | TRBV18 | CASSIPELAYEQYF | TGTGCCAGCTCGATTCCAGAATTAGCTTACGAGCAGTACTTC
few | - | TRBJ1-4 | TRBV27 | CASSLLGSGDEKLFF | TGTGCCAGCAGTTTGCTGGGGTCAGGGGATGAAAAACTGTTTTTT
- | TRBD2 | TRBJ2-7 | TRBV6-5 | CASSPWTSGNEQYF | TGTGCCAGCAGTCCATGGACTAGCGGTAACGAGCAGTACTTC
- | - | TRBJ2-7 | TRBV7-9 | CASSPSPYEQYF | TGTGCCAGCAGCCCAAGCCCGTACGAGCAGTACTTC
- | TRBD1 | TRBJ2-5 | TRBV19 | CASSIDGGQGTKETQYF | TGTGCCAGTAGTATAGATGGGGGACAGGGGACAAAAGAGACCCAGTACTTC
- | - | TRBJ2-7 | TRBV5-1 | CASREQGGLSYEQYF | TGCGCCAGCAGGGAACAGGGAGGCCTTTCCTACGAGCAGTACTTC
- | - | TRBJ2-1 | TRBV27 | CASSSGPHNEQFF | TGTGCCAGCAGTTCAGGGCCCCACAATGAGCAGTTCTTC
once | TRBD1 | TRBJ1-5 | TRBV5-1 | CASSPTPRQGGNQPQHF | TGCGCCAGCAGCCCCACACCCAGACAGGGGGGAAATCAGCCCCAGCATTTT
- | - | TRBJ2-3 | TRBV9 | CASSDRRGETDTQYF | TGTGCCAGCAGCGATAGAAGGGGAGAAACAGATACGCAGTATTTT
few | - | TRBJ1-5 | TRBV28 | CASSLISQGNQPQHF | TGTGCCAGCAGTTTAATCTCACAGGGCAATCAGCCCCAGCATTTT
once | - | TRBJ1-2 | TRBV14 | CASRETGHYGYTF | TGTGCCAGCAGAGAGACAGGCCACTATGGCTACACCTTC
- | TRBD1 | TRBJ2-2 | TRBV5-1 | CASSPPGQGASTGELFF | TGCGCCAGCAGCCCACCGGGACAGGGGGCGTCCACCGGGGAGCTGTTTTTT
once | TRBD2 | TRBJ2-2 | TRBV30 | CAWISSGSLTGELFF | TGTGCCTGGATCTCTAGCGGGAGTCTCACCGGGGAGCTGTTTTTT
- | - | TRBJ2-3 | TRBV5-1 | CASSLVTSLSTDTQYF | TGCGCCAGCAGCTTGGTTACTAGCTTAAGCACAGATACGCAGTATTTT
- | - | TRBJ1-3 | TRBV6-6 | CASSYGSGGSNTIYF | TGTGCCAGCAGCTACGGCTCCGGGGGGTCAAACACCATATATTTT